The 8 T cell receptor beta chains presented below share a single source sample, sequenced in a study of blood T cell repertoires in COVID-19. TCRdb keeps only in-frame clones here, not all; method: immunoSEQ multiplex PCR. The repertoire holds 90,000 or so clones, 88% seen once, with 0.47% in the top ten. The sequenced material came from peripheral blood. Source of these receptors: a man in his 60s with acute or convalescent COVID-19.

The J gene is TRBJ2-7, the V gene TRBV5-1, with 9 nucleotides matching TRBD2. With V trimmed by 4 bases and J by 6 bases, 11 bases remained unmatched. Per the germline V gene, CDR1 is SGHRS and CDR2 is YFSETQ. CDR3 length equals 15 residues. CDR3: CASSQEIAGVREQYF. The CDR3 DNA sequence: TGCGCCAGCAGCCAAGAGATAGCGGGAGTTCGCGAGCAGTACTTC.

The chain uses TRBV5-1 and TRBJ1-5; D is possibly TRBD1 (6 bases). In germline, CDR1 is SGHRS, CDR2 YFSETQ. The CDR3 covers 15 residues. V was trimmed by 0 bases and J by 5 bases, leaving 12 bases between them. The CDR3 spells CASSLVGGPDQPQHF. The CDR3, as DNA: TGCGCCAGCAGCTTGGTGGGGGGGCCGGATCAGCCCCAGCATTTT.

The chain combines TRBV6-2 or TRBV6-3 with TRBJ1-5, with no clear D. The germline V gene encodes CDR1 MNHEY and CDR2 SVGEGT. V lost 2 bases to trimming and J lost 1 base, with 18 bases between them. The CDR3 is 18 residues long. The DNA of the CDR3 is TGTGCCAGCAGTTACGGTAGCGCAGGCCCAGTAAGCAATCAGCCCCAGCATTTT. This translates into CASSYGSAGPVSNQPQHF.

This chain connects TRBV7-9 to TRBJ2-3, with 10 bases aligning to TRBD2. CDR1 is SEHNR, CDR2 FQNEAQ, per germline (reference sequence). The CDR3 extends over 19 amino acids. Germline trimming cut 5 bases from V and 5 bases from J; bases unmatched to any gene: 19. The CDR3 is CASSPGTGQAGGIEDTQYF. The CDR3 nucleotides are TGTGCCAGCAGCCCCGGGACAGGACAAGCGGGGGGGATAGAAGATACGCAGTATTTT.

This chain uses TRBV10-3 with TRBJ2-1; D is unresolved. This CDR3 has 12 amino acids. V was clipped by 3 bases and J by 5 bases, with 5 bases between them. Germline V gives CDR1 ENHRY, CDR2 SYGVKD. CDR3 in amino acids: CAISDRNNEQFF. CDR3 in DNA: TGTGCCATCAGTGACAGGAACAATGAGCAGTTCTTC.

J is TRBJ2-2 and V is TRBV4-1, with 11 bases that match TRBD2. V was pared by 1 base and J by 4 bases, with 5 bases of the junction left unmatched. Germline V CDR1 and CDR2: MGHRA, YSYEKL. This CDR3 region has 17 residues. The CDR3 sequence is CASSQVRGLAVTGELFF. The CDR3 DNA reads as TGCGCCAGCAGCCAAGTTCGGGGACTAGCGGTCACCGGGGAGCTGTTTTTT.

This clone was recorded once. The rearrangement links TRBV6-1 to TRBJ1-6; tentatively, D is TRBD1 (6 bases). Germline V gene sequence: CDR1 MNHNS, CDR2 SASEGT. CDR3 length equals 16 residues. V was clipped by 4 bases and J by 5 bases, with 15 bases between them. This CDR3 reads CASSGLQGVNNSPLHF. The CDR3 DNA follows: TGTGCCAGCAGTGGTTTACAGGGAGTCAATAATTCACCCCTCCACTTT.

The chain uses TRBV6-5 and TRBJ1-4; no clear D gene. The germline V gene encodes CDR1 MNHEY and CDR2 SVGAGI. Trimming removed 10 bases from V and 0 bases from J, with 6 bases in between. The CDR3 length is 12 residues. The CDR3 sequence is CATGTTNEKLFF. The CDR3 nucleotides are TGTGCCACGGGAACAACTAATGAAAAACTGTTTTTT.